This T cell receptor beta chain emerged from a study of post-analysis software for immune sequencing data. Study at large: As for disease course, relapsing-remitting, secondary progressive and progressive-relapsing multiple sclerosis were all included.

Libraries were made from TCR beta cDNA, and they carried unique molecular identifiers. The T cell input of about 0.95 to 11 million gave about 500,000 cDNA molecules. TCRdb itself ran the PCR reads through MiXCR, one entry per CDR3 protein. The sample holds fewer than 850,000 distinct CDR3 sequences, just over 45% seen once. Regarding the study as a whole: When the samples were clustered directly with F measure, those that had been prepared in the same batch showed strong co-clustering. Relative to controls, patients with multiple sclerosis showed significantly lower normalized Chao1 diversity. Roughly five TRBV segments were significantly more frequent in patients than in controls. TRBV5-6, TRBV5-1 and TRBV20-1 were among these segments.

Points on this clonotype: Its specificity is not known.

J lost 0 bases, V lost 3 bases, and 7 bases had no gene match. Germline loops: CDR1 SGHRS, CDR2 YFSETQ. This CDR3 region has 17 residues. Sample: blood. V and J are TRBV5-1 and TRBJ1-2, with TRBD1 identical over 11 bases. The TCR sequence derives from a girl aged 5 to 17 with multiple sclerosis. The CDR3 reads CASSWTGGESANYGYTF. Written as DNA, the CDR3 is TGCGCCAGCAGCTGGACAGGGGGCGAATCAGCTAACTATGGCTACACCTTC.